A selection of T cell receptor beta chains follows, all from one sample in a study of identical twins. TCRdb independently ran MiXCR on the 5' RACE reads; one entry per CDR3 protein. The sample holds around 95,000 distinct CDR3 sequences, 5.9% seen once. The source material was memory T cells sorted from blood. The receptors stem from a woman in her forties or fifties in good health. The CDR3 runs from the conserved cysteine through the conserved F or W.

TRBJ1-1,TRBV12-3/TRBV12-4,13,CASRTGFVPGAFF
TRBJ2-1,TRBV18,16,CASSPPGLGAYNEQFF
TRBJ2-3,TRBV5-1,14,CASTLEGGADTQYF
TRBJ2-2,TRBV5-1,16,CASSLTGPANTGELFF
TRBJ1-3,TRBV5-8,12,CASSFPGNTIYF
TRBJ2-5,TRBV7-7,15,CASSLAGTTKETQYF
TRBJ2-2,TRBV6-1,16,CASRSEIRGLGGELFF
TRBJ1-5,TRBV19,16,CASSIEGDRDDQPQHF
TRBJ2-7,TRBV5-8,12,CASSLEGGWQYF
TRBJ2-3,TRBV19,16,CASSMGTSGRLGTQYF
TRBJ2-7,TRBV3-1,17,CASSQAPPGGKTYEQYF
TRBJ2-7,TRBV3-1,13,CASSTGGSYEQYF
TRBJ2-3,TRBV7-8,16,CASSPPPGIGTDTQYF
TRBJ2-1,TRBV2,13,CASIRGEDNEQFF
TRBJ2-5,TRBV6-2/TRBV6-3,15,CASSYSGLAWETQYF